A single sample is the source of the 10 T cell receptor beta chains below, sequenced in a study of T cell responses to AZD1222 COVID-19 vaccine. Measured with immunoSEQ multiplex PCR; TCRdb has only the in-frame clones, and not every one. The table has 100,000 or so clones, 90% to 95% seen once; the top ten hold around 10%. The sample was peripheral blood, taken 28 days after the second AZD1222 dose. These receptors originate from an adult who received the AZD1222 COVID-19 vaccine.

The chain carries TRBV28 and TRBJ2-5; 7 bases match TRBD2. Germline assignment: CDR1 MDHEN and CDR2 SYDVKM. The CDR3 covers 14 residues. J lost 5 bases, V lost 5 bases, and 8 bases had no gene match. The CDR3 DNA sequence: TGTGCCAGCAGTCCCCGCCGGGGGGTCGAGACCCAGTACTTC. Its translation: CASSPRRGVETQYF.

The chain joins TRBV27 to TRBJ1-2; a possible D gene is TRBD1 (5 bases). Germline V gives CDR1 MNHEY, CDR2 SMNVEV (reference sequence). Trimming stripped 7 bases from V and 0 bases from J, with 15 bases between. This CDR3 has 15 residues. CDR3 amino acids: CASTKLSGSNYGYTF. CDR3 bases: TGTGCCAGCACCAAACTCTCAGGGTCTAACTATGGCTACACCTTC.

This sequence joins TRBV30 and TRBJ1-1; D unclear. CDR1 and CDR2 (germline): GTSNPN, SVGIG (reference sequence). This CDR3 has 12 amino acids. Trimming removed 3 bases from V and 7 bases from J, with 12 bases in between. CDR3 in DNA: TGTGCCTGGAGGGAGGAGTATCTTGAAGCTTTCTTT. Its protein is CAWREEYLEAFF.

The V call is TRBV15, the J call TRBJ1-5; D remains unclear. Trimming took off 3 bases at V and 4 bases at J, with 16 bases between the two ends. Germline values: CDR1 LNHNV, CDR2 YYDKDF (reference sequence). The CDR3 has 16 amino acids. The CDR3 here is CATSSLPGRINQPQHF. The CDR3 nucleotides are TGTGCCACCAGCAGTCTTCCCGGACGGATAAATCAGCCCCAGCATTTT.

This clone was found once. This chain connects TRBV19 to TRBJ2-3; D gene ambiguous. The CDR3 is 12 amino acids. Germline-derived CDR1 and CDR2 are LNHDA and SQIVND (reference sequence). V dropped 2 bases and J dropped 4 bases, with 4 bases sitting between them. The CDR3 DNA reads as TGTGCCAGTAGTATACGCGCAGATACGCAGTATTTT. It translates to CASSIRADTQYF.

V gene TRBV18 combines with J gene TRBJ1-4; D is perhaps TRBD1 (5 bases). Germline-derived CDR1 and CDR2 are KGHSH and LQKENI. This CDR3 comprises 15 residues. Trimming stripped 0 bases from V and 8 bases from J, with 13 bases between. CDR3: CASSPPGTQGEKLFF. CDR3 bases: TGTGCCAGCTCACCACCCGGGACCCAAGGGGAAAAACTGTTTTTT. The whole variable domain, remainder taken from reference TRBV18 and TRBJ1-4, is NAGVMQNPRHLVRRRGQEARLRCSPMKGHSHVYWYRQLPEEGLKFMVYLQKENIIDESGMPKERFSAEFPKEGPSILRIQQVVRGDSAAYFCASSPPGTQGEKLFFGSGTQLSVL.

The chain employs TRBV19 and TRBJ2-1; D ambiguous. Germline CDR1 reads LNHDA; CDR2 reads SQIVND (reference sequence). V was shortened by 6 bases and J by 6 bases, with 12 bases between the two germline ends. The length of the CDR3 is 13 residues. The CDR3 region has the DNA TGTGCCAGTAGCCTAGGCTCTACCAATGAGCAGTTCTTC. Amino acids: CASSLGSTNEQFF.

The chain links TRBV6-5 to TRBJ1-2, with D hard to call. Trimming removed 2 bases at V and 8 bases at J, with 15 bases between. The germline V gene encodes CDR1 MNHEY and CDR2 SVGAGI. The CDR3 covers 14 residues. The CDR3 reads CASSYISTGYGYTF. The DNA for the CDR3 is TGTGCCAGCAGTTACATATCGACGGGGTACGGCTACACCTTC.

The CDR3 spells CASSLIENTEAFF. The DNA for the CDR3 is TGCGCCAGCAGCTTGATAGAGAACACTGAAGCTTTCTTT. V usage is TRBV5-1 and J usage is TRBJ1-1; the D is unclear. With 1 base removed from V and 1 base from J, the gap between germline ends came to 5 bases. The germline V gene encodes CDR1 SGHRS and CDR2 YFSETQ. The CDR3 is 13 residues long.

The chain links TRBV13 to TRBJ1-1; 8 bases map to TRBD1. The J segment lost 3 bases and the V segment lost 4 bases, leaving 10 bases of the junction unmatched. Germline assignment: CDR1 PRHDT and CDR2 FYEKMQ (reference sequence). This CDR3 is 16 amino acids long. The chain's CDR3 is CASSSPQQGAYTEAFF. CDR3 DNA sequence: TGTGCCAGCAGCTCGCCTCAGCAGGGGGCTTACACTGAAGCTTTCTTT.